This T cell receptor (beta chain) was sequenced during a study of blood T cell repertoires in COVID-19. Study-wide context: Samples representing acute and convalescent COVID-19 were sourced from the United States, Italy and Spain. Sample material is recorded as cDNA or gDNA derived from T cells, B-cell-depleted T cells, or PBMCs.

Authors' data handling: Amplifying reference gene primers gave estimates of nucleated cell counts. Only in-frame clones appear in the TCRdb table, and some are missing; sequencing was by immunoSEQ multiplex PCR. From that table come the V and J calls and clone size; the DNA was used to work out D and trimming. The sample lists 110,000 to 150,000 clones, approximately 80% occurring once. This TCR was sampled from a human donor in a cohort sampled during active COVID-19. Material for sequencing was peripheral blood.

CDR3 coding DNA: TGTGCCAGCAGCCTCGACAGGGATAGCAATCAGCCCCAGCATTTT. Its translation: CASSLDRDSNQPQHF. V is TRBV6-2 or TRBV6-3 and J is TRBJ1-5, with 7 nucleotides matching TRBD1. Germline trimming cut 6 bases from V and 0 bases from J; bases unmatched to any gene: 5. This CDR3 contains 15 residues. The germline CDR1 and CDR2 sequences are MNHEY and SVGEGT.